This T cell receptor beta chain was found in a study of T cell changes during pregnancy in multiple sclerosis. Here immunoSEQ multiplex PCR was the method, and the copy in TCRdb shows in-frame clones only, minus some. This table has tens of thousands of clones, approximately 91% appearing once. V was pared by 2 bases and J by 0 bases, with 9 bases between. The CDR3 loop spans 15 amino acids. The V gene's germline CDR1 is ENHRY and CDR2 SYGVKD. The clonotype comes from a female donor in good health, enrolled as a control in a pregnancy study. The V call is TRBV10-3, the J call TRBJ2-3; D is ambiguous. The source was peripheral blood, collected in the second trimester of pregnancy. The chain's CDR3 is CAISETPGSTDTQYF. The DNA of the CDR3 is TGTGCCATCAGTGAGACCCCCGGGAGCACAGATACGCAGTATTTT.